The rows below give T cell receptor beta chains drawn from one sample of a study of shared clonotypes between healthy human individuals. Only in-frame clones appear in the TCRdb table, and some are missing; sequencing was by immunoSEQ multiplex PCR. Of approximately 2.4 million clones in the sample, 90% to 96% were seen once. Material: naive CD4+ T cells sorted from blood. Receptor source: a young man in good health. Each CDR3 is given with its conserved first and last residue. The order of the fields is V gene, J gene, CDR3 protein.

V: TRBV10-3
J: TRBJ1-6
CDR3: CAISESQTAIPNNSPLHF

V: TRBV5-1
J: TRBJ1-2
CDR3: CASSLGPNSNYGYTF

V: TRBV7-9
J: TRBJ2-5
CDR3: CASSASTETQYF

V: TRBV5-5
J: TRBJ2-7
CDR3: CASSPQNRVAYEQYF

V: TRBV19
J: TRBJ2-2
CDR3: CASSPRQGNTGELFF

V: TRBV5-1
J: TRBJ2-7
CDR3: CASSLNAGLGEQYF

V: TRBV28
J: TRBJ1-3
CDR3: CATTGGGASSGNTIYF

V: TRBV29-1
J: TRBJ1-1
CDR3: CSVPTGNTEAFF

V: TRBV30
J: TRBJ2-2
CDR3: CAWRLDSGRAGAGELFF

V: TRBV14
J: TRBJ2-7
CDR3: CASSQLGQVYEQYF

V: TRBV28
J: TRBJ2-7
CDR3: CASSLDRGLTYEQYF

V: TRBV29-1
J: TRBJ2-1
CDR3: CSVAWASGRFDEQFF

V: TRBV7-2
J: TRBJ2-7
CDR3: CASSLMGLDSYEQYF

V: TRBV6-6
J: TRBJ2-3
CDR3: CASSYRASTDTQYF

V: TRBV6-5
J: TRBJ2-2
CDR3: CASSVTVTRELFF

V: TRBV4-1
J: TRBJ2-7
CDR3: CASSQDPEYYEQYF